Given below is one T cell receptor beta chain in context. This sample was included in a study of blood T cell repertoires in COVID-19. Background on the study: The analysed material was cDNA or gDNA that came from T cells, B-cell-depleted T cells, or PBMCs.

Sequenced by immunoSEQ multiplex PCR; TCRdb stores in-frame clones only, minus some. The sample carries around 400,000 clones, about 90% recorded once. The sequence came from a woman aged 60 to 75 with COVID-19, enrolled during active disease. The source material was peripheral blood.

The chain's CDR3 is CASSGTGGAGGYTF. The CDR3 nucleotides are TGCGCCAGCAGCGGGACAGGGGGCGCGGGGGGCTACACCTTC. The chain has TRBV10-2 and TRBJ1-2; 12 bases fit TRBD1. The CDR3 spans 14 residues. The V gene end was trimmed by 6 bases and the J gene end by 8 bases; junction bases not matched to a gene: 7. Looked up from germline, CDR1 is WSHSY and CDR2 is SAAADI.